Listed below are T cell receptor beta chains from one sample, sequenced in a study of PD-1 blockade in classical Hodgkin lymphoma. Using immunoSEQ multiplex PCR, the repertoire was profiled, and TCRdb retains in-frame clones only, with some absent. The table includes approximately 4,100 clones, over 55% detected once. This specimen was peripheral blood mononuclear cells (PBMCs), taken at baseline. The receptors were sampled from a human donor with classical Hodgkin lymphoma. Each CDR3 is given with its conserved first and last residue. The order of the fields is J gene, D gene, clone size, V gene, CDR3 protein, CDR3 DNA. The D gene is left open where the match is weak. Clone size is not always given. Where it is, it says once, few, many or a class for expanded clones.

TRBJ2-1	-	-	TRBV7-7	CASSLADSNEQFF	TGTGCTAGCAGCTTAGCCGACTCAAATGAGCAGTTCTTC
TRBJ2-7	-	-	TRBV29-1	CSALIGVYSYEQYF	TGCAGCGCCCTTATCGGAGTTTACTCCTACGAGCAGTACTTC
TRBJ2-7	-	-	TRBV28	CASSIRYEQYF	TGTGCCAGCAGTATTCGGTACGAGCAGTACTTC
TRBJ2-1	-	once	TRBV21-1	CASNEQFF	TGTGCCAGCAATGAGCAGTTCTTC
TRBJ2-7	-	-	TRBV7-3	CASSLFSGPSYEQYF	TGTGCCAGCAGCCTCTTTAGCGGCCCCTCCTACGAGCAGTACTTC
TRBJ1-2	-	-	TRBV4-3	CASSYSSLGGFNYGYTF	TGCGCCAGCAGCTACTCGTCTTTGGGGGGGTTTAACTATGGCTACACCTTC
TRBJ2-5	TRBD2	-	TRBV2	CASSGGLPQETQYF	TGTGCCAGCAGTGGGGGACTACCCCAAGAGACCCAGTACTTC
TRBJ2-7	-	-	TRBV7-9	CASSLGVNYEQYF	TGTGCCAGCAGCTTAGGAGTAAACTACGAGCAGTACTTC
TRBJ2-1	-	-	TRBV6-5	CASSFGAYNEQFF	TGTGCCAGCAGTTTTGGAGCTTACAATGAGCAGTTCTTC
TRBJ2-7	-	few	TRBV7-2	CASSFGSYEQYF	TGTGCCAGCAGCTTCGGTTCCTACGAGCAGTACTTC
TRBJ2-5	-	-	TRBV5-1	CASSDGRGLWETQYF	TGCGCCAGCAGCGATGGGAGAGGACTTTGGGAGACCCAGTACTTC
TRBJ2-2	-	-	TRBV6-6	CASSYRGATGELFF	TGTGCCAGCAGTTATCGGGGGGCCACCGGGGAGCTGTTTTTT
TRBJ1-2	TRBD1	-	TRBV9	CASSEGQNYGYTF	TGTGCCAGCAGCGAGGGACAGAACTATGGCTACACCTTC
TRBJ1-5	-	-	TRBV28	CASSFTGKGNQPQHF	TGTGCCAGCAGTTTTACAGGGAAGGGGAATCAGCCCCAGCATTTT
TRBJ1-2	-	-	TRBV5-4	CASSFTANYGYTF	TGTGCCAGCAGCTTTACAGCTAACTATGGCTACACCTTC
TRBJ1-5	-	-	TRBV2	CASSEAVNQPQHF	TGTGCCAGCAGTGAGGCAGTCAATCAGCCCCAGCATTTT
TRBJ2-1	TRBD2	-	TRBV9	CASSVDSGSTYNEQFF	TGTGCCAGCAGCGTAGATAGCGGGAGTACTTACAATGAGCAGTTCTTC
TRBJ1-1	-	-	TRBV6-6	CASSFIENTEAFF	TGTGCCAGCAGTTTTATCGAGAACACTGAAGCTTTCTTT
TRBJ2-4	-	-	TRBV10-3	CAISDEIAKNIQYF	TGTGCCATCAGTGACGAAATAGCCAAAAACATTCAGTACTTC
TRBJ2-2	TRBD1	-	TRBV5-6	CASSSQTGIHGELFF	TGTGCCAGCAGCTCTCAGACAGGGATACACGGGGAGCTGTTTTTT
TRBJ2-7	-	-	TRBV5-1	CASSLAAGPPYEQYF	TGCGCCAGCAGCTTGGCCGCTGGGCCCCCCTACGAGCAGTACTTC
TRBJ2-7	TRBD1	-	TRBV7-9	CASSLTGGAFYEQYF	TGTGCCAGCAGTTTGACAGGGGGCGCGTTCTACGAGCAGTACTTC
TRBJ2-7	-	-	TRBV7-9	CASSLGSGDEQYF	TGTGCCAGCAGCTTAGGGTCAGGGGACGAGCAGTACTTC
TRBJ2-7	-	-	TRBV4-3	CASSQVRGPYEQYF	TGCGCCAGCAGCCAAGTCAGGGGCCCCTACGAGCAGTACTTC
TRBJ2-7	TRBD1	-	TRBV7-8	CASSSRGTGSYEQYF	TGTGCCAGCAGCTCTAGGGGGACAGGGTCCTACGAGCAGTACTTC
TRBJ1-2	-	-	TRBV7-8	CASSLEFRGSYTF	TGTGCCAGCAGCTTGGAATTCAGGGGTAGCTACACCTTC
TRBJ2-3	-	few	TRBV13	CASSLGNTDTQYF	TGTGCCAGCAGCTTAGGGAACACAGATACGCAGTATTTT
TRBJ2-7	-	few	TRBV28	CASSLDGAYEQYF	TGTGCCAGCAGTTTGGACGGAGCCTACGAGCAGTACTTC
TRBJ1-4	-	-	TRBV6-5	CASSPGQATNEKLFF	TGTGCCAGCAGTCCTGGACAAGCAACTAATGAAAAACTGTTTTTT
TRBJ2-5	-	-	TRBV7-9	CATQTPGPQETQYF	TGTGCCACCCAAACTCCCGGTCCACAAGAGACCCAGTACTTC
TRBJ2-3	-	large	TRBV9	CASSAEDGATDTQYF	TGTGCCAGCAGCGCCGAGGACGGGGCCACAGATACGCAGTATTTT
TRBJ1-2	TRBD1	-	TRBV28	CASLKGGRVNGYTF	TGTGCCAGCCTAAAAGGGGGCAGGGTTAATGGCTACACCTTC
TRBJ2-5	-	-	TRBV7-2	CASSSGAGSQETQYF	TGTGCCAGCAGCTCAGGGGCAGGGAGCCAGGAGACCCAGTACTTC
TRBJ2-7	-	-	TRBV5-4	CASSLGKFYEQYF	TGTGCCAGCAGCTTAGGGAAGTTCTACGAGCAGTACTTC
TRBJ2-5	-	-	TRBV5-4	CASSLGQGETDF	TGTGCCAGCAGCTTGGGGCAGGGTGAGACGGACTTC
TRBJ2-1	TRBD1	-	TRBV10-3	CAIKGADRGTYNEQFF	TGTGCCATCAAGGGCGCGGACAGGGGAACCTACAATGAGCAGTTCTTC
TRBJ2-7	TRBD2	-	TRBV7-2	CASSPSAGILEQYF	TGTGCCAGCAGCCCGTCAGCGGGAATTCTCGAGCAGTACTTC
TRBJ2-1	TRBD2	-	TRBV4-3	CASSQDPGLAVYNEQFF	TGCGCCAGCAGCCAAGATCCGGGACTAGCGGTCTACAATGAGCAGTTCTTC
TRBJ2-4	-	-	TRBV19	CASSIWGNIEAKNIQYF	TGTGCCAGTAGTATTTGGGGAAACATCGAAGCCAAAAACATTCAGTACTTC
TRBJ2-3	-	-	TRBV15	CATSTPYTQYF	TGTGCCACCAGCACCCCGTATACGCAGTATTTT
TRBJ1-1	TRBD1	-	TRBV5-1	CASSFLTGYTEAFF	TGCGCCAGCAGCTTCTTGACAGGGTACACTGAAGCTTTCTTT
TRBJ1-1	TRBD1	few	TRBV23-1	CASSQWGQRGMNTEAFF	TGCGCCAGCAGTCAGTGGGGACAGAGGGGGATGAACACTGAAGCTTTCTTT
TRBJ2-5	TRBD1	-	TRBV4-3	CASSQDSTGIETQYF	TGCGCCAGCAGCCAAGACTCGACAGGGATAGAGACCCAGTACTTC
TRBJ1-1	-	once	TRBV2	CASDSRWYTEAFF	TGTGCCAGCGACAGCCGATGGTACACTGAAGCTTTCTTT
TRBJ2-2	-	-	TRBV7-7	CASSFQDYTGELFF	TGTGCTAGCAGCTTTCAGGATTACACCGGGGAGCTGTTTTTT
TRBJ2-7	TRBD2	-	TRBV5-1	CASSFTSGRGYEQYF	TGCGCCAGCAGCTTTACTAGCGGGAGGGGCTACGAGCAGTACTTC
TRBJ2-7	-	-	TRBV7-9	CASSLPIKEQYF	TGTGCCAGCAGCTTACCCATAAAGGAGCAGTACTTC
TRBJ2-4	-	-	TRBV15	CATLDLSGKNIQYF	TGTGCCACCCTCGACTTGTCGGGCAAAAACATTCAGTACTTC
TRBJ1-5	-	-	TRBV7-9	CASSLDMGGTSNQPQHF	TGTGCCAGCAGCTTAGACATGGGGGGAACAAGCAATCAGCCCCAGCATTTT
TRBJ2-1	-	-	TRBV21-1	CASSTSDRGNEQFF	TGTGCCAGCAGCACATCAGACAGGGGCAATGAGCAGTTCTTC
TRBJ2-5	-	-	TRBV18	CASSPLGYWRKRETQYF	TGTGCCAGCTCACCTCTCGGGTATTGGCGAAAAAGGGAGACCCAGTACTTC
TRBJ1-2	TRBD1	-	TRBV28	CASSIPTGSYGYTF	TGTGCCAGCAGTATACCGACAGGGTCCTATGGCTACACCTTC
TRBJ2-3	-	-	TRBV5-1	CASSPATSTDTQYF	TGCGCCAGCAGCCCCGCGACTAGCACAGATACGCAGTATTTT
TRBJ1-2	-	-	TRBV5-1	CASSLEVGGTPYGYTF	TGCGCCAGCAGCTTGGAGGTAGGGGGGACCCCCTATGGCTACACCTTC